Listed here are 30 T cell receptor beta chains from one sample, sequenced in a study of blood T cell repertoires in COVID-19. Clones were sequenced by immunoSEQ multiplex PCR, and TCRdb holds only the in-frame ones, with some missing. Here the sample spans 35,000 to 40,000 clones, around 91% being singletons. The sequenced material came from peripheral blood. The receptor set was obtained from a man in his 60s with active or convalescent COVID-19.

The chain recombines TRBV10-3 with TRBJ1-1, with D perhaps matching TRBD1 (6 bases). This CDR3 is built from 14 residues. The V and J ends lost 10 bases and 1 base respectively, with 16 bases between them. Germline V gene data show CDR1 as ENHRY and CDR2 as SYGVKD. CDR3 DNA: TGTGCCACTCGACCGGGACAACAGAACACTGAAGCTTTCTTT. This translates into CATRPGQQNTEAFF.

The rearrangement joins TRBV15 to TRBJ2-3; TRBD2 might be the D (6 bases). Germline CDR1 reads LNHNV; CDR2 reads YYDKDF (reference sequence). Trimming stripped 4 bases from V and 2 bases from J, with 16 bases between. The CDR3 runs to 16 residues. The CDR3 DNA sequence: TGTGCCACCAGCACACGGACTACGGGGCACACAGATACGCAGTATTTT. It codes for CATSTRTTGHTDTQYF. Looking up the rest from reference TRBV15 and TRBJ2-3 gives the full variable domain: DAMVIQNPRYQVTQFGKPVTLSCSQTLNHNVMYWYQQKSSQAPKLLFHYYDKDFNNEADTPDNFQSRRPNTSFCFLDIRSPGLGDTAMYLCATSTRTTGHTDTQYFGPGTRLTVL.

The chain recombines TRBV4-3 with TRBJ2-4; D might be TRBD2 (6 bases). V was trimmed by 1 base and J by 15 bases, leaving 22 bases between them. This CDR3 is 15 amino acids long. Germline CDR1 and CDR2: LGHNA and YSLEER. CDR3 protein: CASSQANIHPGTLYF. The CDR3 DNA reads TGCGCCAGCAGCCAAGCCAATATCCACCCCGGGACTTTGTACTTC.

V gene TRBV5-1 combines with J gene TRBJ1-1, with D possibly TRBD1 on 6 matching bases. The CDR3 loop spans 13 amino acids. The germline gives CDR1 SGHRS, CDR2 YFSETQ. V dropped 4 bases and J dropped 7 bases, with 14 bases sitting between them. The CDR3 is CASSITTTGEAFF. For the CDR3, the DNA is TGCGCCAGCAGCATCACGACGACAGGTGAAGCTTTCTTT.

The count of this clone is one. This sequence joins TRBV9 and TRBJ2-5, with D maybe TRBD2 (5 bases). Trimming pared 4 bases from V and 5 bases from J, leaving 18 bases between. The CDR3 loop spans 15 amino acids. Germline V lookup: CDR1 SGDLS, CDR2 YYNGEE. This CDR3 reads CASSPTTSRGETQYF. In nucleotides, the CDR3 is TGTGCCAGCAGCCCAACAACCTCTAGAGGGGAGACCCAGTACTTC.

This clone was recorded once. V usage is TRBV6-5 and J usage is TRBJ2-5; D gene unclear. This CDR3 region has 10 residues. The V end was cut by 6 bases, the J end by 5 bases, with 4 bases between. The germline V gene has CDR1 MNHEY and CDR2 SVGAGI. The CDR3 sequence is CASREETQYF. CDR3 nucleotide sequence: TGTGCCAGCAGGGAGGAGACCCAGTACTTC.

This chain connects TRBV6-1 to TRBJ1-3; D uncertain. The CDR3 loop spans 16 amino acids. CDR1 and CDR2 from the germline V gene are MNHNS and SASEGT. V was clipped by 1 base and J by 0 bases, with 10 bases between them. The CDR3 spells CASSEGRLVSGNTIYF. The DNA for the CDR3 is TGTGCCAGCAGTGAAGGGCGGTTGGTCTCTGGAAACACCATATATTTT.

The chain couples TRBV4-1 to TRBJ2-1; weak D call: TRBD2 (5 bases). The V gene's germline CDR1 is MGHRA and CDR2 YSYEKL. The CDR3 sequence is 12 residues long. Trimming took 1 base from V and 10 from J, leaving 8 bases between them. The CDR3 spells CASSQVRGEQFF. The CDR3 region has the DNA TGCGCCAGCAGCCAAGTTAGAGGGGAGCAGTTCTTC.

CDR3 in amino acids: CASSFSGRVSNRRTDTQYF. DNA for the CDR3: TGTGCCAGCAGTTTTAGCGGGAGGGTCTCCAACCGCCGCACAGATACGCAGTATTTT. V gene TRBV27 combines with J gene TRBJ2-3; 11 bases line up with TRBD2. V gave up 3 bases and J gave up 1 base; unmatched junction bases: 12. Germline-derived CDR1 and CDR2 are MNHEY and SMNVEV (reference sequence). This CDR3 is built from 19 residues.

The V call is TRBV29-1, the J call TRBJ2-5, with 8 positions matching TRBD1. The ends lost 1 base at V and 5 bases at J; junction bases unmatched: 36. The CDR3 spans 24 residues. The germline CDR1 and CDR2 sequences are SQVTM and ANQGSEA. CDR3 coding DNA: TGCAGCGTTGAAGCGTCAGTTTGGACAGGGACGAGGTTGTGGGTTCGGGTGAGAAAGGAGACCCAGTACTTC. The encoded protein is CSVEASVWTGTRLWVRVRKETQYF.

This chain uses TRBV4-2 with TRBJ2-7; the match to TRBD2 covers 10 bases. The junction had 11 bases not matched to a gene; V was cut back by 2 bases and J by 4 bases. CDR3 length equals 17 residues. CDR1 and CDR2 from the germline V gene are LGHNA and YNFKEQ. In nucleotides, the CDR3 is TGTGCCAGCAGCCAAATCGGGGCTAGCGGGAGAGGGTACGAGCAGTACTTC. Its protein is CASSQIGASGRGYEQYF.

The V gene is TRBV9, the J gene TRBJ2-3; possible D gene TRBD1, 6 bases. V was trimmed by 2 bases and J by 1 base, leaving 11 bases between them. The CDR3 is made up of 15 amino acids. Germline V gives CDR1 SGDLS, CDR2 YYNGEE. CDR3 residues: CASSVDSRGTDTQYF. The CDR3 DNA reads TGTGCCAGCAGCGTGGACAGCAGAGGCACAGATACGCAGTATTTT.

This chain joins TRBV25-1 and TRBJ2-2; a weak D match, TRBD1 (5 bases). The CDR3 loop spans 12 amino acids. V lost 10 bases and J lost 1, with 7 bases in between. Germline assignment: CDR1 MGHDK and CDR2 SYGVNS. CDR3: CATQGNTGELFF. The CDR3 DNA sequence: TGTGCCACCCAGGGGAACACCGGGGAGCTGTTTTTT. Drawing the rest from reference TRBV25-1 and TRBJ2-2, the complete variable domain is EADIYQTPRYLVIGTGKKITLECSQTMGHDKMYWYQQDPGMELHLIHYSYGVNSTEKGDLSSESTVSRIRTEHFPLTLESARPSHTSQYLCATQGNTGELFFGEGSRLTVL.

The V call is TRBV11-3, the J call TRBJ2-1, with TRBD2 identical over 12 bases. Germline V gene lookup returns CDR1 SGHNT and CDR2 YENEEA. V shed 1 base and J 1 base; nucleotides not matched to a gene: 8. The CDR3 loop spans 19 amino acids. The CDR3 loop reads CASSLVASGRAGSYNEQFF. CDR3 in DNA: TGTGCCAGCAGCTTAGTTGCTAGCGGGAGGGCCGGGTCCTACAATGAGCAGTTCTTC.

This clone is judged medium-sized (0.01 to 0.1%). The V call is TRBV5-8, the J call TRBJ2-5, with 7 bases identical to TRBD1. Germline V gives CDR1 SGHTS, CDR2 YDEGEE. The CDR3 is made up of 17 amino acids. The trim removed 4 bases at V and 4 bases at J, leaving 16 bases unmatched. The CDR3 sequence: CASSAGTDLRMGETQYF. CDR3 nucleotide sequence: TGTGCCAGCAGCGCCGGGACAGACCTTAGGATGGGAGAGACCCAGTACTTC.

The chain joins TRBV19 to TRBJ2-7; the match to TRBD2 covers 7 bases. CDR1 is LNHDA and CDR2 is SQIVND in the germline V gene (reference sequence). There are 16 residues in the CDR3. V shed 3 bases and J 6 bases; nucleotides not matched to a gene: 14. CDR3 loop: CASSILAGVGPSEQYF. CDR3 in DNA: TGTGCCAGTAGTATTCTGGCGGGAGTGGGCCCCTCCGAGCAGTACTTC.

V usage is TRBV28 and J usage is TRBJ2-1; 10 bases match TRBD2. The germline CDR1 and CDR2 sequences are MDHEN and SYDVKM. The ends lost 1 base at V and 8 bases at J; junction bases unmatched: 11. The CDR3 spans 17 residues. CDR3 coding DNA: TGTGCCAGCAGTTTATACCCATCCACTAGCGGGAACGATGAGCAGTTCTTC. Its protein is CASSLYPSTSGNDEQFF.

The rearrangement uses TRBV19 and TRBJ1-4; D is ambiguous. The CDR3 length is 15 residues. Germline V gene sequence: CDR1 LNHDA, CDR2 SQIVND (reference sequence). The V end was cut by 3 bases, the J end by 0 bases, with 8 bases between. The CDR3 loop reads CASSIGDSTNEKLFF. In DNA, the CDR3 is TGTGCCAGTAGTATCGGGGATTCAACTAATGAAAAACTGTTTTTT.

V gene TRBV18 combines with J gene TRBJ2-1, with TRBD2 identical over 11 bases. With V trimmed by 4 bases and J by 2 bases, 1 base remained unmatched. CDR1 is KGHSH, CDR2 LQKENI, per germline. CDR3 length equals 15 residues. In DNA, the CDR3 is TGTGCCAGCTCACTACTAGCGGGAGCCTACAATGAGCAGTTCTTC. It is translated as CASSLLAGAYNEQFF.

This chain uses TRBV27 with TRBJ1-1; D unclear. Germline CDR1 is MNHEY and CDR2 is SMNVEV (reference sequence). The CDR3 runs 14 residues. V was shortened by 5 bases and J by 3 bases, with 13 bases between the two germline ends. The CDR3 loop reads CASSRRLADTEAFF. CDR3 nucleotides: TGTGCCAGCAGTCGCCGCCTTGCGGACACTGAAGCTTTCTTT.

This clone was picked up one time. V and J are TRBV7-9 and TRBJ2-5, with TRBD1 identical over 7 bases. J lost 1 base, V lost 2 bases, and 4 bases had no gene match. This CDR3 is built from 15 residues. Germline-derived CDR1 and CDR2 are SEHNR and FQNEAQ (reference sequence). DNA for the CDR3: TGTGCCAGCAGCTTATCGGGACAGACCCAAGAGACCCAGTACTTC. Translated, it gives CASSLSGQTQETQYF.

The CDR3 region has the DNA TGCGCCAGCAGCTTGGAGAACCCTACTTACAATGAGCAGTTCTTC. Translated, it gives CASSLENPTYNEQFF. The J gene is TRBJ2-1, the V gene TRBV5-1; D unclear. V was trimmed by 0 bases and J by 4 bases, leaving 11 bases between them. There are 15 residues in the CDR3. The germline V gene has CDR1 SGHRS and CDR2 YFSETQ.

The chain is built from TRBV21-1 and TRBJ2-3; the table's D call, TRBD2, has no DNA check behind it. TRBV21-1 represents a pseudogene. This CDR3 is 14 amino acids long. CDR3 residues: CASSEEDSTDTQYF. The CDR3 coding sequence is TGTGCCAGCAGCGAGGAGGATAGCACAGATACGCAGTATTTT.

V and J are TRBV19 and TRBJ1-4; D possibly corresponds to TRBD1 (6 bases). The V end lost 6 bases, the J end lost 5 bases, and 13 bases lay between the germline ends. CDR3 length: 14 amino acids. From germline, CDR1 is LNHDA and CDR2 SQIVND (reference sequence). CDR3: CASRRAGANEKLFF. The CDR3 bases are TGTGCCAGTAGGAGGGCAGGGGCGAATGAAAAACTGTTTTTT.

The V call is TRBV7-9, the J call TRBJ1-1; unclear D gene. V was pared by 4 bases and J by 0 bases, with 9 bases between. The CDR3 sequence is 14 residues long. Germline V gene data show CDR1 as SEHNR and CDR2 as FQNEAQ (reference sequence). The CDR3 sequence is CASSSQVLNTEAFF. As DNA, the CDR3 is TGTGCCAGCAGCTCCCAGGTCTTGAACACTGAAGCTTTCTTT.

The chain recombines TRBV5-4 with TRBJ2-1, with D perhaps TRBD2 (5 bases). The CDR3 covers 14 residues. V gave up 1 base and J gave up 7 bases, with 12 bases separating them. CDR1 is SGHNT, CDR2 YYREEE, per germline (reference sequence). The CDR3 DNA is TGTGCCAGCAGCTTGCAGGCGGGTTGGAATGAGCAGTTCTTC. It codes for CASSLQAGWNEQFF.

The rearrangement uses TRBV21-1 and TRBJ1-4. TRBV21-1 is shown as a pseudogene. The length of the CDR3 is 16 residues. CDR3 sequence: CASNPPSRVSNEKLFF. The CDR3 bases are TGTGCCAGCAACCCCCCCTCGAGGGTCTCTAATGAAAAACTGTTTTTT.

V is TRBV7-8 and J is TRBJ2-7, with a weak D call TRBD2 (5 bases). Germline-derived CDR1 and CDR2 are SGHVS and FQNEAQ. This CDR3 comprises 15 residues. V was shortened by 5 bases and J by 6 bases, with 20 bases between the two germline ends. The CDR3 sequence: CASSRGSWMRGEQYF. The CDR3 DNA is TGTGCCAGCAGCCGAGGGAGTTGGATGCGAGGCGAGCAGTACTTC.

For the CDR3, the DNA is TGTGCCTGGAGTGTACGAAGAGATGGTCCGACTAATGAAAAACTGTTTTTT. Residues: CAWSVRRDGPTNEKLFF. The chain uses TRBV30 and TRBJ1-4; D ambiguous. The germline V and J ends were trimmed by 0 bases and 2 bases, with 16 bases remaining between them. Per germline, CDR1 GTSNPN and CDR2 SVGIG (reference sequence). This CDR3 has 17 amino acids. Using reference TRBV30 and TRBJ1-4 for the parts outside the CDR3, the full variable domain is SQTIHQWPATLVQPVGSPLSLECTVEGTSNPNLYWYRQAAGRGLQLLFYSVGIGQISSEVPQNLSASRPQDRQFILSSKKLLLSDSGFYLCAWSVRRDGPTNEKLFFGSGTQLSVL.

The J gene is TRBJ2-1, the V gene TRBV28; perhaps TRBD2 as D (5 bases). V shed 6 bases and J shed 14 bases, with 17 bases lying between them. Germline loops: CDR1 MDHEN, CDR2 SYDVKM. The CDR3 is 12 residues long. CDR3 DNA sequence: TGTGCCAGCAGAGGATCTAGCTTGTTGGAGTTCTTC. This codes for CASRGSSLLEFF.